Listed below are T cell receptor beta chains from one sample, sequenced in a study of blood T cells in healthy people across ages. TCRdb independently ran MiXCR on the 5' RACE reads; one entry per CDR3 protein. This table has roughly 900,000 distinct CDR3 sequences, more than 25% appearing once. Sequencing input: blood. The source of these receptors is a woman of 80 years or more in good health. The CDR3 runs from the conserved cysteine through the conserved F or W. Each record gives: D gene, J gene, V gene, clone size, CDR3 DNA, CDR3 protein. The D gene is left open where the match is weak. Clone size is stated in some rows and not others, as once, few, many or a class when expanded.

-,TRBJ2-3,TRBV5-1,many,TGCGCCAGCGGGGGAAGACTAGGATCAGATACGCAGTATTTT,CASGGRLGSDTQYF
TRBD2,TRBJ2-7,TRBV7-2,many,TGTGCCAGCAGCTTAGCCCTCACGACTACTAGCGGGGAGCAGTACTTC,CASSLALTTTSGEQYF
-,TRBJ2-5,TRBV18,many,TGTGCCAGCTCACCACCCTCGCGTGCCCAGGAGACCCAGTACTTC,CASSPPSRAQETQYF
-,TRBJ1-2,TRBV5-4,many,TGTGCCAGCAGCCCTGCTTCAGGCAGCACCTACAGCTATGGCTACACCTTC,CASSPASGSTYSYGYTF
-,TRBJ1-2,TRBV7-9,many,TGTGCCAGCAGCCATGGTGAGGGATCCTATGGCTACACCTTC,CASSHGEGSYGYTF
-,TRBJ2-3,TRBV20-1,-,TGCAGTGCTAGAGAGTGGTCGACGGGGGGCCTCCCCCGCACAGATACGCAGTATTTT,CSAREWSTGGLPRTDTQYF
-,TRBJ2-5,TRBV11-2,-,TGTGCCAGCAGCTTAGAGGGTGTAGGATTGCAAGAGACCCAGTACTTC,CASSLEGVGLQETQYF
TRBD1,TRBJ1-6,TRBV27,few,TGTGCCACCATACCGCCACTCAGGGGGCTTATGCCCTATAATTCACCCCTCCACTTT,CATIPPLRGLMPYNSPLHF
-,TRBJ2-5,TRBV6-2/TRBV6-3,-,TGTGCCAGCAGTTACGACGACCCTCGCTCCTACGATGAGCAGTACTTC,CASSYDDPRSYDEQYF
-,TRBJ1-4,TRBV5-1,-,TGCGCCAGCAGCTTGGCGGGTGGGAGATCAACTAATGAAAAACTGTTTTTT,CASSLAGGRSTNEKLFF
-,TRBJ2-7,TRBV7-2,-,TGTGCCAGCAGCTTAGCCGCTCACTACGAGCAGTACTTC,CASSLAAHYEQYF
-,TRBJ1-6,TRBV10-3,few,TGTGCCATCAGTGAGTCTCAGGGCGGGCCTTCACCCCTCCACTTT,CAISESQGGPSPLHF
TRBD1,TRBJ2-7,TRBV6-5,few,TGTGCCAGCAGCCGTTTACCGGGACAGGGGGCCTACGAGCAGTACTTC,CASSRLPGQGAYEQYF
-,TRBJ1-4,TRBV14,few,TGTGCCAGCAGCCAAGACCACGCAGGATATAATGAAAAACTGTTTTTT,CASSQDHAGYNEKLFF
-,TRBJ2-7,TRBV6-1,many,TGTGCCAGCAGTGCGACCGTTTACTACGAGCAGTACTTC,CASSATVYYEQYF
TRBD1,TRBJ1-1,TRBV2,-,TGTGCCAGCAGGACCGGGACAGGGGATTTCGAAGCTTTCTTT,CASRTGTGDFEAFF
-,TRBJ1-6,TRBV12-3/TRBV12-4,-,TGTGCCAGCAGTTTAGGGAAAACCCTCCACTTT,CASSLGKTLHF
-,TRBJ1-1,TRBV20-1,few,TGCAGTGCGACGGGGGCGCTGAGCACTGAAGCTTTCTTT,CSATGALSTEAFF
-,TRBJ1-4,TRBV14,few,TGTGCCAGCAGCCAAGAGAAAGGGCCAAAACTGTTTTTT,CASSQEKGPKLFF
-,TRBJ2-3,TRBV7-2,many,TGTGCCAGCAGATGGAAACCGGGGGAAAGTACAGATACGCAGTATTTT,CASRWKPGESTDTQYF
-,TRBJ1-1,TRBV4-3,-,TGCGCCAGCAGCCAAGTCTCTACGAACACTGAAGCTTTCTTT,CASSQVSTNTEAFF
TRBD1,TRBJ2-7,TRBV5-1,-,TGCGCCAGCAGCTTCTCCGGGACAGGGAACTACGAGCAGTACTTC,CASSFSGTGNYEQYF
-,TRBJ2-7,TRBV5-1,once,TGCGCCAGCAGCCTAAGGGGGGCCGGGGACGAGCAGTACTTC,CASSLRGAGDEQYF
TRBD2,TRBJ2-1,TRBV5-1,once,TGCGCCAGCAGCGATAGCGGGAGGGGCAATGAGCAGTTCTTC,CASSDSGRGNEQFF
-,TRBJ2-1,TRBV11-2,many,TGTGCCAGCAGTTCAGGTATTAGCTCCTACAATGAGCAGTTCTTC,CASSSGISSYNEQFF
TRBD1,TRBJ1-1,TRBV6-5,few,TGTGCCAGCAGACCTCCACCAGGGGGGCGCGGCACTGAAGCTTTCTTT,CASRPPPGGRGTEAFF
-,TRBJ2-5,TRBV3-1,many,TGTGCCAGCAGGACCCGCTTGGGAGGCAGAGAGACCCAGTACTTC,CASRTRLGGRETQYF
-,TRBJ2-7,TRBV7-2,-,TGTGCCAGCAGCTTAGCAGGGGAGCTTTACGAGCAGTACTTC,CASSLAGELYEQYF
-,TRBJ2-3,TRBV11-2,-,TGTGCCAGCAGCCCTGCCGCGGGGGCCCCACCAGATACGCAGTATTTT,CASSPAAGAPPDTQYF
-,TRBJ1-1,TRBV20-1,few,TGCAGTGCTAGAGACAGCGGGAGAGCCACTGAAGCTTTCTTT,CSARDSGRATEAFF
-,TRBJ1-1,TRBV12-3/TRBV12-4,many,TGTGCCAGCACCTATACAGTGAACACTGAAGCTTTCTTT,CASTYTVNTEAFF
TRBD1,TRBJ2-1,TRBV6-5,many,TGTGCCAGCAGTTCCTACGGGACAGGAGACAATGAGCAGTTCTTC,CASSSYGTGDNEQFF
TRBD2,TRBJ2-3,TRBV7-2,many,TGTGCCAGCAGCTCCCCCCTGACTAGCGGAAGAACAGATACGCAGTATTTT,CASSSPLTSGRTDTQYF
-,TRBJ2-7,TRBV9,many,TGTGCCAGCAGCCCCCGAGATTGGCCCAACTACGAGCAGTACTTC,CASSPRDWPNYEQYF
-,TRBJ2-1,TRBV20-1,many,TGCAGTGCTAGATCCTCCAGGGGCCTCTCCTACAATGAGCAGTTCTTC,CSARSSRGLSYNEQFF